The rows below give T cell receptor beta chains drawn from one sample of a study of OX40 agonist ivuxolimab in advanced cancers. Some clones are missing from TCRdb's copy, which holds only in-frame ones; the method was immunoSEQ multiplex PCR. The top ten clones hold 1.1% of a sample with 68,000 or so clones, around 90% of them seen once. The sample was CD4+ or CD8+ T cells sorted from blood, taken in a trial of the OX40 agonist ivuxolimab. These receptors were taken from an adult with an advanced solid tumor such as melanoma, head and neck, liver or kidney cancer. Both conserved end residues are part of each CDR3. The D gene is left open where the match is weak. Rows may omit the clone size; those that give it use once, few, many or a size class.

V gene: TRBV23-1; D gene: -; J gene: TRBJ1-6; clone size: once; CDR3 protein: CASSHSMIQEGSPLHF; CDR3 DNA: TGCGCCAGCAGTCATTCGATGATACAGGAAGGTTCACCCCTCCACTTT
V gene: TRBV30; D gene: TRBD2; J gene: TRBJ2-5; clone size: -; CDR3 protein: CAWIAGGETQYF; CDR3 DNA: TGTGCCTGGATTGCGGGAGGGGAGACCCAGTACTTC
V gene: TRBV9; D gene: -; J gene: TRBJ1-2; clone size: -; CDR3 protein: CASSVGRGGYTF; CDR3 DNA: TGTGCCAGCAGCGTAGGGAGGGGTGGCTACACCTTC
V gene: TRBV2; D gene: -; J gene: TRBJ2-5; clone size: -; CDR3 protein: CASPRVRGARETQYF; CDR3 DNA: TGTGCCAGCCCCAGAGTGAGGGGGGCAAGAGAGACCCAGTACTTC
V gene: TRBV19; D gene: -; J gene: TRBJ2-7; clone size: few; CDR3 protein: CASSIASPYEQYF; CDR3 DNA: TGTGCCAGTAGTATCGCTTCGCCCTACGAGCAGTACTTC
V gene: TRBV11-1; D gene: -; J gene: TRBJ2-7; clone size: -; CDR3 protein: CASSTDTGGGQYF; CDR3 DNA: TGTGCCAGCAGCACGGACACGGGCGGCGGGCAGTACTTC
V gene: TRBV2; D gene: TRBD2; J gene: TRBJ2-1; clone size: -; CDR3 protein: CASTLSGPYNEQFF; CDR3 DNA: TGTGCCAGCACCCTTAGCGGGCCTTACAATGAGCAGTTCTTC
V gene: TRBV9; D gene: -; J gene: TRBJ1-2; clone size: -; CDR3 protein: CASSSNYGYTF; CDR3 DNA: TGTGCCAGCAGTTCTAACTATGGCTACACCTTC
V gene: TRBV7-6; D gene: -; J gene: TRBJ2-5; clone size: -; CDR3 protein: CASRGQGGTQYF; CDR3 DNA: TGTGCCAGCAGGGGGCAGGGTGGGACCCAGTACTTC
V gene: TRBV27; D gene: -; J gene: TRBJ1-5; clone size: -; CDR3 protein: CASALRGGGNQPQHF; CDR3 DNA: TGTGCCAGCGCCCTTCGGGGGGGTGGCAATCAGCCCCAGCATTTT
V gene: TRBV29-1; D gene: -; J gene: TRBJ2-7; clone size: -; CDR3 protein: CSGGTDYEQYF; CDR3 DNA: TGCAGCGGTGGGACCGATTACGAGCAGTACTTC
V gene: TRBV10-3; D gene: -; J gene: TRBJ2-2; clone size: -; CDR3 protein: CAISGQTNTGELFF; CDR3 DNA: TGTGCCATCAGTGGACAGACGAACACCGGGGAGCTGTTTTTT
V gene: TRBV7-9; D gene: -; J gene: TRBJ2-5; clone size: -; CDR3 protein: CASSSARETQYF; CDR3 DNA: TGTGCCAGCAGTTCTGCCCGGGAGACCCAGTACTTC
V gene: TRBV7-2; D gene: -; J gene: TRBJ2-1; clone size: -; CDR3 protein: CASSLAVGPYNEQFF; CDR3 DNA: TGTGCCAGCAGCTTAGCAGTAGGACCCTACAATGAGCAGTTCTTC
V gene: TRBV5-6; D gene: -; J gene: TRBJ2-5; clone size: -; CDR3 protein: CASSYGTFAQETQYF; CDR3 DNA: TGTGCCAGCAGCTATGGGACATTTGCCCAAGAGACCCAGTACTTC
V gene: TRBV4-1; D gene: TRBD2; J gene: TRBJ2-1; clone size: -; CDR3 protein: CASSQVGGGTYNEQFF; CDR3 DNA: TGCGCCAGCAGCCAAGTGGGCGGGGGGACCTACAATGAGCAGTTCTTC
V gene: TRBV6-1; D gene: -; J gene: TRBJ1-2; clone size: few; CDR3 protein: CASSPSTADYGYTF; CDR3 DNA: TGTGCCAGCAGCCCTTCGACAGCCGACTATGGCTACACCTTC
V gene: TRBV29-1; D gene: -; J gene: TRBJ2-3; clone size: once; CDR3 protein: CSVERLSATIGDTQYF; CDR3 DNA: TGCAGCGTTGAAAGGCTGTCAGCGACTATAGGGGATACGCAGTATTTT
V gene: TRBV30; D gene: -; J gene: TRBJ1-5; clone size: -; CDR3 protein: CAWSESSNQPQHF; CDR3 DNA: TGTGCCTGGAGTGAGTCTAGCAATCAGCCCCAGCATTTT
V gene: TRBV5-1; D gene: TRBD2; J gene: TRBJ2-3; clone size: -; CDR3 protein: CASSPGTSGTDTQYF; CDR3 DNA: TGCGCCAGCAGCCCCGGGACTAGCGGCACAGATACGCAGTATTTT
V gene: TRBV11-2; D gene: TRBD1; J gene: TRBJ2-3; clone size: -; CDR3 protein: CASRQRDRGTDTQYF; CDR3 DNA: TGTGCCAGCAGACAGCGGGACAGGGGCACAGATACGCAGTATTTT
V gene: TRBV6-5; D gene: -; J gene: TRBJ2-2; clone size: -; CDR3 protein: CASSYQQNTGELFF; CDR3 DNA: TGTGCCAGCAGTTACCAACAGAACACCGGGGAGCTGTTTTTT
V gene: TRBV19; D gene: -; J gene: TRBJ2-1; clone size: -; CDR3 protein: CASKAGSSYNEQFF; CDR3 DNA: TGTGCCAGTAAGGCGGGTAGCTCCTACAATGAGCAGTTCTTC
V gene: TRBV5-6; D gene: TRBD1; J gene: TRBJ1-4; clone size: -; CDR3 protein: CASSLGTGTARNEKLFF; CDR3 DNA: TGTGCCAGCAGCTTGGGGACAGGGACGGCTAGGAATGAAAAACTGTTTTTT
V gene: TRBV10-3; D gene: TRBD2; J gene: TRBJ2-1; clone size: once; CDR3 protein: CAITPSGRLGNEQFF; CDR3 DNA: TGTGCCATCACCCCTAGCGGGAGGCTTGGAAATGAGCAGTTCTTC
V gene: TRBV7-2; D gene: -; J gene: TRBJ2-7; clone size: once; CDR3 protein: CASETYYRGGEQYF; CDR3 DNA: TGTGCCAGCGAAACGTACTACAGGGGGGGGGAGCAGTACTTC
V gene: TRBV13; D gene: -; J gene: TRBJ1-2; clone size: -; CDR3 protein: CASSLVEGRIYGYTF; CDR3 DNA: TGTGCCAGCAGCTTAGTTGAGGGGCGAATCTATGGCTACACCTTC
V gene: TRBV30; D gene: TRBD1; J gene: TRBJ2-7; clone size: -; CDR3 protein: CAWSPPGTGYHEQYF; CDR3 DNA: TGTGCCTGGAGTCCTCCCGGGACAGGGTACCACGAGCAGTACTTC
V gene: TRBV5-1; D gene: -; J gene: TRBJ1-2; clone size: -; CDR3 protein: CASSVDRQEGYTF; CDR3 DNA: TGCGCCAGCAGCGTCGACAGGCAAGAGGGCTACACCTTC
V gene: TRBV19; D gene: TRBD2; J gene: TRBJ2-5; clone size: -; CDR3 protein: CASSTGTSGVYQETQYF; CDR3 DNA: TGTGCCAGTAGTACCGGGACTAGCGGCGTGTACCAAGAGACCCAGTACTTC
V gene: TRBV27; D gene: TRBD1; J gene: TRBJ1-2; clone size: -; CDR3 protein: CASSQHRGRGYTF; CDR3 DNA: TGTGCCAGCAGTCAGCACAGGGGGCGAGGCTACACCTTC
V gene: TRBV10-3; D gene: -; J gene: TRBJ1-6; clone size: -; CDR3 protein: CASQPRFDSPLHF; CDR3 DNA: TGTGCCAGCCAACCGCGTTTTGATTCACCCCTCCACTTT
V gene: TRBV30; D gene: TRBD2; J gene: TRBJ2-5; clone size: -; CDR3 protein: CAWSLAGGLTETQYF; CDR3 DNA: TGTGCCTGGAGTCTGGCGGGAGGTCTAACGGAGACCCAGTACTTC
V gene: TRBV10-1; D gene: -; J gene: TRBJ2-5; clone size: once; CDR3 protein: CASSPDSEETQYF; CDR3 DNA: TGCGCCAGCAGTCCCGACAGCGAAGAGACCCAGTACTTC
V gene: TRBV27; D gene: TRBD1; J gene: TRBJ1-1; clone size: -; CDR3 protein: CASSRDRGTEAFF; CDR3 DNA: TGTGCCAGCAGCCGGGACAGGGGCACTGAAGCTTTCTTT
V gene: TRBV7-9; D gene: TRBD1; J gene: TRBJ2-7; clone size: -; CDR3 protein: CASSFRGQGGHEQYF; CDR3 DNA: TGTGCCAGCAGCTTTAGAGGACAGGGAGGCCACGAGCAGTACTTC
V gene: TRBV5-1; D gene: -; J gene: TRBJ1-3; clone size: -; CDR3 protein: CASSSGQISGNTIYF; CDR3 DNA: TGCGCCAGCAGCTCCGGACAGATCTCTGGAAACACCATATATTTT
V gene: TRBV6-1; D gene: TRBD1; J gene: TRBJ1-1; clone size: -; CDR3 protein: CASRDWDRGSTNF; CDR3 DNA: TGTGCCAGCAGGGACTGGGACAGGGGTTCGACCAACTTT
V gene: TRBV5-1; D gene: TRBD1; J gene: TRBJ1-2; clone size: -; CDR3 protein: CASSSAGGRDGYTF; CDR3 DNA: TGCGCCAGCAGCTCCGCAGGGGGCAGGGATGGCTACACCTTC
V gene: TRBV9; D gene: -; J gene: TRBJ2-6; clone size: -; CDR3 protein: CASSVAQGLRSGANVLTF; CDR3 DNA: TGTGCCAGCAGCGTAGCCCAGGGTTTACGCTCTGGGGCCAACGTCCTGACTTTC
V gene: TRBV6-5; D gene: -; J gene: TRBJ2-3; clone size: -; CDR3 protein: CASSYLGLGTDTQYF; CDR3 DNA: TGTGCCAGCAGTTACTTGGGGCTGGGCACAGATACGCAGTATTTT
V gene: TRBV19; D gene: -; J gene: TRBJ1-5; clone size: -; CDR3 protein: CASEDSRWDQPQHF; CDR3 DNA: TGTGCCAGTGAGGACTCCCGGTGGGATCAGCCCCAGCATTTT
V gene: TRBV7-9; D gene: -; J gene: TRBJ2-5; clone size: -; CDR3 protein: CASSLAPPGRPRGTQYF; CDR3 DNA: TGTGCCAGCAGCTTAGCACCTCCGGGACGACCGAGGGGGACCCAGTACTTC
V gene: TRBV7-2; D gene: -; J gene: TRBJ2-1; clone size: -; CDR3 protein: CASSLGGYEQFF; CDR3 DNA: TGTGCCAGCAGCTTAGGTGGCTATGAGCAGTTCTTC
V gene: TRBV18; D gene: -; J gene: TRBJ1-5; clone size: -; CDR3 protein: CASSPGVDQPQHF; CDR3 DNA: TGTGCCAGCTCACCAGGTGTAGATCAGCCCCAGCATTTT
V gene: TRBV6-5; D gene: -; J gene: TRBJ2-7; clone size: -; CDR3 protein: CASSPTLQREQYF; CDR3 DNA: TGTGCCAGCAGTCCGACCCTACAGAGAGAGCAGTACTTC
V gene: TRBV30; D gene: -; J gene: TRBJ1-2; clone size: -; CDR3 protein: CAWSAAVNYGYTF; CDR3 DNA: TGTGCCTGGAGTGCCGCAGTTAACTATGGCTACACCTTC
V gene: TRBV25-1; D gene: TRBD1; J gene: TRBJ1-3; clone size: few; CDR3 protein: CASSNRGSGNTIYF; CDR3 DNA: TGTGCCAGCAGTAACAGGGGGTCTGGAAACACCATATATTTT
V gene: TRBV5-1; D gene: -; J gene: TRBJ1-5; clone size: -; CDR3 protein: CASSLTGGNQPQHF; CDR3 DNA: TGCGCCAGCAGCCTCACGGGGGGCAATCAGCCCCAGCATTTT
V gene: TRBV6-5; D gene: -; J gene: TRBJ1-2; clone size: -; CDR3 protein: CASRMDSLYGYTF; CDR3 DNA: TGTGCCAGCAGGATGGACAGCCTCTATGGCTACACCTTC
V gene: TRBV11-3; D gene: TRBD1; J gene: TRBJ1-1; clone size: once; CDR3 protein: CASSLDLDRDTEAFF; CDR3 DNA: TGTGCCAGCAGCTTAGATCTGGACAGGGACACTGAAGCTTTCTTT
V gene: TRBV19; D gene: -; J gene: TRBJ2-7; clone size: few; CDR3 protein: CASSPRGGRGEQYF; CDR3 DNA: TGTGCCAGTAGCCCTAGGGGGGGACGAGGCGAGCAGTACTTC
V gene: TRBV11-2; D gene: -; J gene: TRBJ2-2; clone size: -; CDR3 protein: CASSTRPGTSVAATGELFF; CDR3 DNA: TGTGCCAGCAGTACACGGCCCGGGACCTCGGTAGCGGCCACCGGGGAGCTGTTTTTT
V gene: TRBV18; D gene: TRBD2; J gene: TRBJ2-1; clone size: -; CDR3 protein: CASSPQLAGGNEQFF; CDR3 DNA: TGTGCCAGCTCACCACAGCTAGCGGGGGGCAATGAGCAGTTCTTC
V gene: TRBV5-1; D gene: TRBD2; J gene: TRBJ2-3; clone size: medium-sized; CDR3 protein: CASSLNSGRDTQYF; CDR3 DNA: TGCGCCAGCAGCTTGAATAGCGGGAGAGATACGCAGTATTTT